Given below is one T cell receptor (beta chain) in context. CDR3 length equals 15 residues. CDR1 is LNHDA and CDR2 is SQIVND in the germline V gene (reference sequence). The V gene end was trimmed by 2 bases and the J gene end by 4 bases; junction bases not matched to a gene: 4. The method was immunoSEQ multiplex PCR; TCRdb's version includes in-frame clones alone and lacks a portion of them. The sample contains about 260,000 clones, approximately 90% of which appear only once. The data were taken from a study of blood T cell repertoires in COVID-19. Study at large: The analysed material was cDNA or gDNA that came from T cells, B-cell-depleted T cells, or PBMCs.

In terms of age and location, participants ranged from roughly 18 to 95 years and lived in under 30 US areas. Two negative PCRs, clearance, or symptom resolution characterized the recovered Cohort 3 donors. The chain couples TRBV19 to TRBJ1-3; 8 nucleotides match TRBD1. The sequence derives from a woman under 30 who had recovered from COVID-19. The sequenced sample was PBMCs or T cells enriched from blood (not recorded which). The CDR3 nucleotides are TGTGCCAGTAGTATACGGGACAGGTGGGGAAACACCATATATTTT. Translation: CASSIRDRWGNTIYF.